This T cell receptor beta chain comes out of a study of blood T cell repertoires in COVID-19 (dated by TCRdb to between 2020 and 2021). A note on the overall study: Collaborator samples came from the United States, Italy and Spain and covered acute and convalescent phases of COVID-19. The material from the prospective study consisted of cDNA or gDNA derived from T cells, B-cell-depleted T cells, or PBMCs. The dataset comprised deeply sampled blood TCRbeta repertoires from subjects exposed to, actively infected with, or recovered from COVID-19. A freely available public database, intended as a resource for researchers studying the immune response to SARS-CoV-2, is where the repertoires were released. The samples were drawn from the first 160 participants of the ongoing ImmuneRACE study and from about 1,200 subjects provided by 6 global collaborators. Nearly every sample came with metadata listing a de-identified subject ID, COVID-19 status, age in years and sex. Where available, HLA class I and class II types were taken from metadata supplied by the sample provider and were not determined by assay-based typing. Here is what the overall study found, with its caveats: The quantity of clinical and demographic metadata differed by source and by participant and was supplied without curation.

Trimming removed 3 bases from V and 5 bases from J; the gene matches leave 11 bases unexplained. The CDR3, cysteine through phenylalanine, is 16 amino acids long. Only the CDR3 DNA stays, 48 bases, in frame from base 1. CDR1 and CDR2, looked up from the germline V gene, are SGDLS and YYNGEE. Turning to this clone: Its antigen is unknown. Base-call qualities are not available, and no considerably larger clone is one nucleotide away.

The immunoSEQ Assay, a bias-controlled multiplex PCR, was used to amplify TCRbeta CDR3 regions from genomic DNA. In the source study's methods: The number of nucleated cells in each sample was estimated by amplification of reference gene primers within the assay. To quantify the absolute abundance of each unique TCRbeta CDR3 rearrangement, sequence reads were collapsed and filtered. For each sample, productive Simpson clonality was calculated as the square root of Simpson's diversity index across productive rearrangements. TCRdb obtained this table from immuneACCESS and retained in-frame rearrangements with V and J assigned. These tables miss some clones; where compared with another copy, unresolved V genes account for less than half of the shortfall, and the remainder is unexplained. V, J and clone size are those of that table, while D and trimming were read from the DNA. Here the sample has 120,000 or so clones; 65% to 85% occur a single time. About 6% of the sample belongs to the ten largest clones.

Collaborating institutions collected whole blood in K2EDTA tubes following their own protocols. For TCRbeta analysis, collaborator samples were shipped as frozen whole blood, as isolated PBMCs, or as DNA extracted from either sample type. Recombination joined TRBV9 with TRBJ2-3, with 8 junctional bases fitting TRBD2. The TCR originated in a man older than 75 with active or convalescent COVID-19. What was sequenced was peripheral blood. The nucleotide sequence reads as follows: TGTGCCAGCAGCGACCAGTTGGCGGGGGGTGAAGATACGCAGTATTTT. This translates into CASSDQLAGGEDTQYF.